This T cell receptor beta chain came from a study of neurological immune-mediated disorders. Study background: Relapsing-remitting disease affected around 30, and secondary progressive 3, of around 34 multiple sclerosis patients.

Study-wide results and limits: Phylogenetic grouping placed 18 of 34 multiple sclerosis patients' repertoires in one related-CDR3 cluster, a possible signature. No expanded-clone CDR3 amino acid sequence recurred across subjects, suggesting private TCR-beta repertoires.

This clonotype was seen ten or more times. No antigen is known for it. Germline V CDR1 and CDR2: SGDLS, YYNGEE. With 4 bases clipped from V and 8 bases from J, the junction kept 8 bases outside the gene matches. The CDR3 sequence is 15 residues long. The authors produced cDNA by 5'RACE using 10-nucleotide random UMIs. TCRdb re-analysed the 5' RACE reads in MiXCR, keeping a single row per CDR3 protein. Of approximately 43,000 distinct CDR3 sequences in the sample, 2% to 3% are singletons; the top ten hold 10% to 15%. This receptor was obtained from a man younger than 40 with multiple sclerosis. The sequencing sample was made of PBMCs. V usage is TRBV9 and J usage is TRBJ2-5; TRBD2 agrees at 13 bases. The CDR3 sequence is CASSLRTSGRDTQYF. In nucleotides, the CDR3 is TGTGCCAGCAGCTTGCGGACTAGCGGGAGAGATACCCAGTACTTC. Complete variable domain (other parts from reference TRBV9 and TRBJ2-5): DSGVTQTPKHLITATGQRVTLRCSPRSGDLSVYWYQQSLDQGLQFLIQYYNGEERAKGNILERFSAQQFPDLHSELNLSSLELGDSALYFCASSLRTSGRDTQYFGPGTRLLVL.